One sample yielded the 5 T cell receptor beta chains listed below, sequenced in a study of T cell clonality in common variable immunodeficiency. Study results and caveats: Fewer deletions and N-nucleotide insertions were reportedly seen in common variable immunodeficiency TCR beta sequences.

Their target antigens are unknown. Sequencing used immunoSEQ multiplex PCR; TCRdb keeps in-frame clones, though not all of them. The sample holds under 25,000 clones, and no clone turns up only once. Sequenced: peripheral blood mononuclear cells. The receptors were gathered from a human donor with common variable immunodeficiency.

This clone came up many times. Coverage ceases 3 residues before the CDR3 finishes, and the germline J gene fills in the end. The chain employs TRBV20-1 and TRBJ1-1, with D perhaps matching TRBD1 (6 bases). Germline V gene sequence: CDR1 DFQATT, CDR2 SNEGSKA (reference sequence). The CDR3 has 13 residues. The CDR3 loop reads CSATRTSGGAAFF. CDR3 DNA, as far as it was read: TGCAGTGCTACGCGGACTAGCGGGGGGGCG.

In its sample, this clone was seen many times. The CDR3 end is not reached by the read, which stops 3 residues before it; the germline J gene fills it in. The chain is built from TRBV2 and TRBJ2-7; 9 nucleotides align to TRBD1. The CDR3 runs 14 residues. V lost 7 bases and J lost 6; bases outside the gene matches: 10. Germline values: CDR1 SNHLY, CDR2 FYNNEI. This chain's CDR3 is CASTEQGAGSEQYF. The part of the CDR3 DNA that was read is TGTGCCAGCACAGAACAGGGGGCGGGTAGCGAG.

This clone was recorded a few times. The read ends 3 residues before the CDR3 terminus; that terminus is restored from the germline J gene. V usage is TRBV19 and J usage is TRBJ2-6, with D tentatively TRBD1 (5 bases). The CDR3 consists of 17 residues. Trimming shortened V by 3 bases and J by 3 bases, and 15 bases separated the two germline ends. In germline, CDR1 is LNHDA, CDR2 SQIVND (reference sequence). The sequenced part of the CDR3 DNA is TGTGCCAGTAGTATTGTTCAAGGGGCGCTTGGGGCCAACGTC. Translating gives CASSIVQGALGANV. The CDR3 reads in full as CASSIVQGALGANVLTF.

This clone was counted between two and nine times. Sequencing ends 3 residues short of the CDR3 end; the germline J gene provides the rest. V gene TRBV13 combines with J gene TRBJ2-7; D is perhaps TRBD1 or TRBD2 (5 bases each). The CDR3 is 14 residues long. V gave up 1 base and J gave up 0 bases, with 7 bases separating them. CDR1 PRHDT and CDR2 FYEKMQ come from the germline V gene (reference sequence). The part of the CDR3 DNA that was read is TGTGCCAGCAGCTTAGAGGGGAGCTCCTACGAG. Amino acid sequence: CASSLEGSSYE. The full CDR3 reads CASSLEGSSYEQYF.

The sample holds a few counts of this clone. The read finishes 3 residues shy of the CDR3 end, and the germline J gene is used to complete it. J is TRBJ2-4 and V is TRBV7-3; weak D call: TRBD2 (6 bases). Germline V CDR1 and CDR2: SGHTA, FQGTGA. The CDR3 has 13 residues. Partial CDR3 DNA: TGTGCCAGCAGCCCCCGACCGCGGGATACT. Its protein product is CASSPRPRDT. The CDR3 in full is CASSPRPRDTQYF.